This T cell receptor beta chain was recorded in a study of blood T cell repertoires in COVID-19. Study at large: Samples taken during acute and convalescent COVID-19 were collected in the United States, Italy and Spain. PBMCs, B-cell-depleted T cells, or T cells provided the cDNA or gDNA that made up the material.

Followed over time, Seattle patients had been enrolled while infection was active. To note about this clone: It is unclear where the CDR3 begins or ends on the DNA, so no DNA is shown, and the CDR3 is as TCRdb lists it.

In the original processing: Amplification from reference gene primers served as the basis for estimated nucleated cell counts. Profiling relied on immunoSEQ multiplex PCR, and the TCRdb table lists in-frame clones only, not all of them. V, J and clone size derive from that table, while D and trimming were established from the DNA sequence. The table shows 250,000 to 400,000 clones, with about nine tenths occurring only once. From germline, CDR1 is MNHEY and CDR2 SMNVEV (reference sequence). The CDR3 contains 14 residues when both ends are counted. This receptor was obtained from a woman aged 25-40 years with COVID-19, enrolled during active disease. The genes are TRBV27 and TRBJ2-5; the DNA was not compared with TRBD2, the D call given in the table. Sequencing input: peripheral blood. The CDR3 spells CASSFRGREETQYF.